This T cell receptor beta chain appears in the sequencing data of a study of blood T cell repertoires in COVID-19. Whole-study context: The United States, Italy and Spain were the sources of the acute and convalescent COVID-19 samples. PBMCs, B-cell-depleted T cells, or T cells were the source of the cDNA or gDNA that made up the material.

Germline assignment: CDR1 SGDLS and CDR2 YYNGEE. CDR3 length equals 16 residues. J gave up 9 bases and V 1 base, and 10 bases lay outside the gene matches. In its sample, this clone was seen once. In the authors' workflow: Using reference gene primer amplification, nucleated cell counts were estimated. Libraries were prepared by immunoSEQ multiplex PCR; TCRdb keeps only in-frame clonotypes and omits some of them. V, J and clone size were drawn from that table, and D and trimming were deduced from the DNA. The data contain approximately 170,000 clones, roughly 80% of them seen just once; the ten biggest clones take up roughly 18%.

Sequencing was carried out using peripheral blood. The receptor was derived from a woman at least 80 years old with acute or convalescent COVID-19. V is TRBV9 and J is TRBJ2-1; 10 positions match TRBD2. The CDR3 coding sequence is TGTGCCAGCAGCGTACCCCTCAGCGGGGGGGAGGGTGAGCAGTTCTTC. Translated: CASSVPLSGGEGEQFF.